This record looks at one T cell receptor (beta chain) sequence and its context. Its antigen remains unidentified. A much more abundant neighbour one base away suggests this may be a read error. The TCR beta CDR3 regions underwent amplification using RNA transcripts as the source. HTBI primers were used for first-round RT-PCR of the TCR CDR3. TCRdb redid the calling of the multiplex PCR reads with MiXCR, one entry per CDR3 protein. This table holds a few hundred thousand distinct CDR3 sequences, 15% to 18% found once. Germline lookup yields CDR1 MNHEY and CDR2 SMNVEV (reference sequence). This CDR3 region has 21 residues. This sample was included in a study of T cells in Graves' hyperthyroidism and ophthalmopathy. The diagnoses drew upon clinical symptoms, serum thyroxine and TRAb, thyroid ultrasound and orbital computed tomography. Regarding the study as a whole: Model predictions of ophthalmopathy came a median around 6.5 months before onset. Blood also carried most thyroid clonotypes expanded above 0.001.

Sequenced sample: blood. The chain combines TRBV27 with TRBJ2-6; 12 bases are shared with TRBD1. The sequence was collected from a woman aged 25 to 39 with Graves' hyperthyroidism. The CDR3 region is CAGSPKMLPGQGAVGANVLTF. CDR3 in DNA: TGTGCCGGCAGTCCAAAAATGCTACCGGGACAGGGGGCAGTTGGGGCCAACGTCCTGACTTTC.